The 24 T cell receptor beta chains in this list originate from one sample, sequenced in a study of shared clonotypes between healthy human individuals. Clones were read by immunoSEQ multiplex PCR, and TCRdb kept only the in-frame ones, dropping some. Of some 1.5 million clones listed, nearly 99% are singletons. Sequenced input: naive CD4+ T cells sorted from blood. As to subset: CD45RA+ positively selected. The receptor source for this set is a man aged 25-40 years in good health.

The chain carries TRBV5-1 and TRBJ2-3; 10 bases are a match to TRBD2. CDR1 and CDR2 (germline): SGHRS, YFSETQ. V was pared by 4 bases and J by 6 bases, with 8 bases of the junction left unmatched. The CDR3 extends over 15 amino acids. CDR3 bases: TGCGCCAGCAGCCGGACTAGCGGAGGGAGGGATACGCAGTATTTT. This encodes CASSRTSGGRDTQYF.

This sequence joins TRBV9 and TRBJ2-3; D gene unclear. CDR3 size: 13 residues. Trimming shortened V by 4 bases and J by 2 bases, and 8 bases separated the two germline ends. Looked up from germline, CDR1 is SGDLS and CDR2 is YYNGEE. In DNA, the CDR3 is TGTGCCAGCAGCCCACAACTCACAGATACGCAGTATTTT. Protein: CASSPQLTDTQYF. Variable domain in full (rest from reference TRBV9 and TRBJ2-3): DSGVTQTPKHLITATGQRVTLRCSPRSGDLSVYWYQQSLDQGLQFLIQYYNGEERAKGNILERFSAQQFPDLHSELNLSSLELGDSALYFCASSPQLTDTQYFGPGTRLTVL.

Turning to this clone: The sample has other DNA sequences that encode this CDR3 too. This chain links TRBV5-4 with TRBJ2-1, with 9 bases that match TRBD1. This CDR3 has 16 residues. J was trimmed by 0 bases and V by 3 bases; bases with no gene match: 4. Germline loops: CDR1 SGHNT, CDR2 YYREEE (reference sequence). The CDR3 DNA sequence: TGTGCCAGCAGCTCGGGGACAGGGCTCTCCTACAATGAGCAGTTCTTC. Protein: CASSSGTGLSYNEQFF.

This rearrangement joins TRBV4-1 to TRBJ2-7; TRBD1 matches 12 bases. J gave up 5 bases and V 3 bases, and 5 bases lay outside the gene matches. This CDR3 is 15 amino acids long. Germline V gene sequence: CDR1 MGHRA, CDR2 YSYEKL. CDR3 coding DNA: TGCGCCAGCAGCCAGGCCGGGACAGGGGGCCACGAGCAGTACTTC. This codes for CASSQAGTGGHEQYF.

In regard to this clone: The sample contains more than one DNA sequence encoding this CDR3. The chain has TRBV18 and TRBJ1-2, with 7 positions matching TRBD1. Germline V gene lookup returns CDR1 KGHSH and CDR2 LQKENI. The CDR3 totals 13 residues. V lost 3 bases and J lost 5; bases outside the gene matches: 3. The CDR3 sequence: CASSPDRVYGYTF. The CDR3 DNA follows: TGTGCCAGCTCACCTGACAGGGTGTATGGCTACACCTTC.

As regards this clone: This same CDR3 is encoded by further DNA sequences in the sample. The chain uses TRBV7-2 and TRBJ2-3; D is possibly TRBD1 (6 bases). The CDR3 has 13 residues. Germline lookup yields CDR1 SGHTA and CDR2 FQGNSA. The V and J ends lost 1 base and 4 bases respectively, with 6 bases between them. The CDR3 DNA reads TGTGCCAGCAGCTTAGGGGGGCCAGATACGCAGTATTTT. Translated: CASSLGGPDTQYF.

V and J are TRBV29-1 and TRBJ2-1; D possibly corresponds to TRBD2 (5 bases). Germline-derived CDR1 and CDR2 are SQVTM and ANQGSEA. Deletions cut 0 bases from V and 7 bases from J, with 13 bases between. The CDR3 spans 14 residues. As DNA, the CDR3 is TGCAGCGTTGAAGACGGGAAGGGTGGTAATGAGCAGTTCTTC. Its translation is CSVEDGKGGNEQFF.

The gene calls are TRBV5-1 and TRBJ2-6; possible D gene TRBD1, 6 bases. This CDR3 spans 19 amino acids. Trimming stripped 6 bases from V and 0 bases from J, with 22 bases between. Germline loops: CDR1 SGHRS, CDR2 YFSETQ. The CDR3 coding sequence is TGCGCCAGCAACCCATCTGGGGGCAGGGGAAGCTCTGGGGCCAACGTCCTGACTTTC. This encodes CASNPSGGRGSSGANVLTF.

This sequence joins TRBV6-1 and TRBJ2-1; TRBD2 agrees at 10 bases. From germline, CDR1 is MNHNS and CDR2 SASEGT. The junction had 15 bases not matched to a gene; V was cut back by 4 bases and J by 9 bases. This CDR3 is 17 amino acids long. The CDR3 spells CASSASTSGLSRGEQFF. CDR3 coding DNA: TGTGCCAGCAGTGCATCGACTAGCGGGTTGAGTAGAGGTGAGCAGTTCTTC.

This chain connects TRBV21-1 to TRBJ2-2; whether TRBD1, the table's D call, matches the DNA was not checked. TRBV21-1 is termed a pseudogene. The length of the CDR3 is 18 residues. CDR3 sequence reads: CASSKGIRQRPNTGELFF. DNA for the CDR3: TGTGCCAGCAGCAAAGGGATCAGACAGCGCCCGAACACCGGGGAGCTGTTTTTT.

The sample holds one count of this clone. This chain uses TRBV7-3 with TRBJ1-5; D call uncertain. Germline CDR1 and CDR2: SGHTA and FQGTGA. The CDR3 totals 13 residues. Trimming cost V 5 bases and J 2 bases, with 7 bases left between them. In nucleotides, the CDR3 is TGTGCCAGCAGCCCCGGACGCAATCAGCCCCAGCATTTT. Translating gives CASSPGRNQPQHF.

This chain links TRBV27 with TRBJ1-4; 10 bases are shared with TRBD1. The CDR3 is 16 amino acids. The junction had 13 bases not matched to a gene; V was cut back by 8 bases and J by 7 bases. Germline V gene lookup returns CDR1 MNHEY and CDR2 SMNVEV (reference sequence). CDR3 coding DNA: TGTGCCAGCGCAATACCCGACAGGGGGCTGTCTGAAAAACTGTTTTTT. Translation gives CASAIPDRGLSEKLFF. The full variable domain, in which reference TRBV27 and TRBJ1-4 provide the parts outside the CDR3, is EAQVTQNPRYLITVTGKKLTVTCSQNMNHEYMSWYRQDPGLGLRQIYYSMNVEVTDKGDVPEGYKVSRKEKRNFPLILESPSPNQTSLYFCASAIPDRGLSEKLFFGSGTQLSVL.

This chain uses TRBV27 with TRBJ2-7; 9 nucleotides align to TRBD2. The trim removed 6 bases at V and 4 bases at J, leaving 7 bases unmatched. The CDR3 length is 14 residues. The germline V gene has CDR1 MNHEY and CDR2 SMNVEV (reference sequence). CDR3 residues: CASRLSGRSYEQYF. CDR3 nucleotide sequence: TGTGCCAGCAGGTTGAGCGGGAGGAGTTACGAGCAGTACTTC.

The chain is built from TRBV10-3 and TRBJ2-2; D could derive from TRBD1 or TRBD2 (5 bases each). Trimming removed 10 bases at V and 0 bases at J, with 12 bases between. The CDR3 runs 14 residues. Germline V lookup: CDR1 ENHRY, CDR2 SYGVKD. The CDR3 DNA reads TGTGCCAGCTCCCCGGGACCGAACACCGGGGAGCTGTTTTTT. Its translation is CASSPGPNTGELFF.

CDR3 nucleotides: TGTGCCAGCAGCAAAACAGGGGAGAGAACTAATGAAAAACTGTTTTTT. It codes for CASSKTGERTNEKLFF. The V and J genes are TRBV5-5 and TRBJ1-4; TRBD1 aligns across 7 bases. CDR1 SGHKS and CDR2 YYEKEE come from the germline V gene (reference sequence). CDR3 length equals 16 residues. V shed 4 bases, J shed 1 base, and the junction held 7 bases outside the gene matches.

Comments on this clone: Additional DNA sequences in this sample encode the identical CDR3. The chain employs TRBV5-1 and TRBJ2-1; maybe TRBD2 (5 bases). Trimming took 0 bases from V and 4 from J, leaving 11 bases between them. The CDR3 loop spans 15 amino acids. Germline V gene data show CDR1 as SGHRS and CDR2 as YFSETQ. The CDR3 DNA sequence: TGCGCCAGCAGCTTGGGAGGGAGTGGATACAATGAGCAGTTCTTC. As protein: CASSLGGSGYNEQFF.

The V and J genes are TRBV4-1 and TRBJ2-7, with D unresolved. This CDR3 contains 15 residues. Trimming took off 1 base at V and 2 bases at J, with 12 bases between the two ends. Per the germline V gene, CDR1 is MGHRA and CDR2 is YSYEKL. The CDR3 protein is CASSQGDGAPYEQYF. In nucleotides, the CDR3 is TGCGCCAGCAGCCAAGGAGACGGTGCGCCCTACGAGCAGTACTTC.

The V and J genes are TRBV15 and TRBJ2-1; no definite D call. V dropped 0 bases and J dropped 15 bases, with 15 bases sitting between them. CDR3 size: 13 residues. Germline CDR1 and CDR2: LNHNV and YYDKDF (reference sequence). CDR3 DNA sequence: TGTGCCACCAGCAGAGACGACGGAACGTTGAGGTTCTTC. As protein: CATSRDDGTLRFF.

The rearrangement uses TRBV11-3 and TRBJ2-7; D ambiguous. Per the germline V gene, CDR1 is SGHNT and CDR2 is YENEEA. The CDR3 has 13 amino acids. V dropped 5 bases and J dropped 0 bases, with 8 bases sitting between them. The CDR3: CASSVFNSYEQYF. CDR3 DNA sequence: TGTGCCAGCAGCGTATTTAACTCCTACGAGCAGTACTTC.

In this sample, this clone turned up once. The chain carries TRBV18 and TRBJ1-3; 7 bases align to TRBD1. Per germline, CDR1 KGHSH and CDR2 LQKENI. The CDR3 runs to 15 residues. J was trimmed by 4 bases and V by 3 bases; bases with no gene match: 6. The CDR3 bases are TGTGCCAGCTCACCTCGGGGGGACAGAGGAAACACCATATATTTT. Residues: CASSPRGDRGNTIYF.

V usage is TRBV2 and J usage is TRBJ1-5; D is unclear. Trimming removed 1 base from V and 3 bases from J, with 10 bases in between. The V gene's germline CDR1 is SNHLY and CDR2 FYNNEI. The CDR3 totals 15 residues. The CDR3 sequence is CASSEGQTSNQPQHF. CDR3 DNA: TGTGCCAGCAGTGAAGGGCAGACCTCCAATCAGCCCCAGCATTTT. Full variable domain (rest looked up from reference TRBV2 and TRBJ1-5): EPEVTQTPSHQVTQMGQEVILRCVPISNHLYFYWYRQILGQKVEFLVSFYNNEISEKSEIFDDQFSVERPDGSNFTLKIRSTKLEDSAMYFCASSEGQTSNQPQHFGDGTRLSIL.

The V gene is TRBV7-9, the J gene TRBJ2-1; D possibly corresponds to TRBD2 (6 bases). The CDR3 is 14 amino acids. The germline gives CDR1 SEHNR, CDR2 FQNEAQ (reference sequence). Trimming took 5 bases from V and 7 from J, leaving 15 bases between them. The CDR3 bases are TGTGCCAGCAGCAGCGGGCCAGGACTAAATGAGCAGTTCTTC. Translating gives CASSSGPGLNEQFF.

V is TRBV7-9 and J is TRBJ2-5; D possibly corresponds to TRBD1 (5 bases). Trimming took off 3 bases at V and 2 bases at J, with 19 bases between the two ends. Germline V CDR1 and CDR2: SEHNR, FQNEAQ (reference sequence). The CDR3 sequence is 17 residues long. The CDR3 is CASSFGLTRDAQETQYF. The CDR3 DNA follows: TGTGCCAGCAGCTTTGGGCTTACCAGGGATGCGCAAGAGACCCAGTACTTC.

This chain links TRBV6-5 with TRBJ1-5; D not resolved. Trimming pared 6 bases from V and 6 bases from J, leaving 15 bases between. CDR1 is MNHEY and CDR2 is SVGAGI in the germline V gene. The CDR3 is 14 residues long. The CDR3 is CASSAHMAGQPQHF. The CDR3 region has the DNA TGTGCCAGCAGCGCTCATATGGCAGGTCAGCCCCAGCATTTT.